This TCR beta chain was identified in a study of T cell repertoires in cytomegalovirus infection. A single record per CDR3 protein comes from TCRdb applying MiXCR to the reads. There are around 430,000 distinct CDR3 sequences in the sample; about 42% occur only once, and roughly two fifths lies in the top ten. The germline V gene has CDR1 SNHLY and CDR2 FYNNEI. V dropped 7 bases and J dropped 8 bases, with 11 bases sitting between them. This CDR3 is 11 amino acids long. This clonotype was counted once. Its antigen is unidentified. The J gene is TRBJ1-1, the V gene TRBV2, with unresolved D. The material sequenced was cultured PBMCs, taken from culture after CMV antigen stimulation. The clonotype comes from a human donor in good health (CMV status not recorded). Some clones in this sample may be carry-over from other donors' samples. CDR3 region: CASTLGVEAFF. The CDR3 DNA reads TGTGCCAGCACCCTCGGGGTAGAAGCTTTCTTT.